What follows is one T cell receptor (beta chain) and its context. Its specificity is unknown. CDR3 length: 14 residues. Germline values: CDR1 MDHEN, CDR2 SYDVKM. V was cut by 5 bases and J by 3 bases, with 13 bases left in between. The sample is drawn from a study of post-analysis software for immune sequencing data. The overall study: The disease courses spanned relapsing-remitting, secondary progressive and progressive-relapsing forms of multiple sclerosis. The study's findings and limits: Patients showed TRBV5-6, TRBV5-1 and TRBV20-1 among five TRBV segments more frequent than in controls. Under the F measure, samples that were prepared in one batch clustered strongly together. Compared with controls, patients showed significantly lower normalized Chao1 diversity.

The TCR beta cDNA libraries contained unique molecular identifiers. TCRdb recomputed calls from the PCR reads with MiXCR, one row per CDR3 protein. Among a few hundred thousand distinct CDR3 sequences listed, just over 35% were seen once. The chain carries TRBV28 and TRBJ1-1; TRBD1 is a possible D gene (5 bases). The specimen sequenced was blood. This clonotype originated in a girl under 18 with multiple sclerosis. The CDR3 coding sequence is TGTGCCAGCAGTAGACAAGGGGTGTACACTGAAGCTTTCTTT. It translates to CASSRQGVYTEAFF. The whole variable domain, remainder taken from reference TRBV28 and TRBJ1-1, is DVKVTQSSRYLVKRTGEKVFLECVQDMDHENMFWYRQDPGLGLRLIYFSYDVKMKEKGDIPEGYSVSREKKERFSLILESASTNQTSMYLCASSRQGVYTEAFFGQGTRLTVV.